Sequencing of this T cell receptor (beta chain) was carried out in a study of T cells in tumors after PD-1 blockade. Study as a whole: Tumor samples averaged approximately 24,000 templates (range about 550-100,000) and 5,000 to 7,500 unique clonotypes.

Measured with immunoSEQ multiplex PCR; TCRdb has only the in-frame clones, and not every one. Of about 10,000 clones in the sample, about 67% were seen once. Study findings and constraints: Some novel exhausted tumor clones appeared in pre-treatment blood, suggesting peripheral recruitment.

The CDR3 is 15 residues long. With regard to this clone: The antigen is unknown.

Sequencing used tumor tissue, obtained after anti-PD-1 treatment. The chain is built from TRBV21-1 and TRBJ2-1; the table's D call TRBD2 went unverified against the DNA. TRBV21-1 is noted as a pseudogene. The clonotype originates from a human donor with basal cell carcinoma. CDR3 in DNA: TGTGCCAGCACCCATGGACTAGCGGGAATCAATGAGCAGTTCTTC. Its translation is CASTHGLAGINEQFF.